This TCR beta chain originates from a study of beta chain features in type 1 diabetes. As to this clone: The antigen is not known.

Notes on the study in general: For Type 1 diabetes patients, all four CD4+ subsets carried TCRB CDR3s that were moderately but significantly shorter.

Sequenced material consisted of expressed TCRB transcripts (all of the isolated RNA was reverse transcribed). The data were produced by immunoSEQ multiplex PCR, yet TCRdb's version contains in-frame clones alone and is incomplete. The profile shows over 40,000 clones, 60% to 75% of them singletons. V trimming: 1 base; J trimming: 2 bases; junction bases outside the gene matches: 3. The CDR3 length is 15 residues. CDR1 is LGHNT, CDR2 FRNRAP, per germline. The chain uses TRBV12-5 and TRBJ1-1; 8 positions match TRBD1. The TCR originated in a man aged 25-45 years with type 1 diabetes. Some clones in this sample may be carry-over from other donors' samples. Source material: Tregs from blood. The CDR3 DNA follows: TGTGCTAGTGGTTTGGCGACAGGGGCAAACACTGAAGCTTTCTTT. Protein product: CASGLATGANTEAFF. Supplemented by reference TRBV12-5 and TRBJ1-1, the full variable domain reads DARVTQTPRHKVTEMGQEVTMRCQPILGHNTVFWYRQTMMQGLELLAYFRNRAPLDDSGMPKDRFSAEMPDATLATLKIQPSEPRDSAVYFCASGLATGANTEAFFGQGTRLTVV.